A selection of T cell receptor beta chains follows, all from one sample in a study of T cells in localized non-small cell lung cancer. Repertoires were generated with immunoSEQ multiplex PCR, while TCRdb's copy carries only in-frame clones and drops some. The sample records roughly 28,000 clones, approximately 86% being singletons. The specimen was peripheral blood, collected before any cancer treatment. Receptors were obtained from a male donor at least 60 years old with stage I lung adenocarcinoma. Both conserved end residues are part of each CDR3. The D gene is left open where the match is weak. Rows may omit the clone size; those that give it use once, few, many or a size class.

size,V,D,J,DNA,CDR3
.,TRBV5-1,TRBD2,TRBJ2-3,TGCGCCAGCAGCTCCGCGGGTAGCGGGGGTCCCACAGATACGCAGTATTTT,CASSSAGSGGPTDTQYF
.,TRBV6-6,.,TRBJ2-3,TGTGCCAGCAGCCCCGGTGGGGATACGCAGTATTTT,CASSPGGDTQYF
.,TRBV19,.,TRBJ2-5,TGTGCCAGTAGTATTTCTACTGGGGCCGCTTCTCAAGAGACCCAGTACTTC,CASSISTGAASQETQYF
.,TRBV5-3,.,TRBJ1-6,TGTGCCAGAAGCTTGGGGAGTAAGGCGATAGATTCACCCCTCCACTTT,CARSLGSKAIDSPLHF
.,TRBV4-1,TRBD2,TRBJ2-3,TGCGCCAGCAGCCAAGATCAAGGACTAGCGGGGGGGCGAGATACGCAGTATTTT,CASSQDQGLAGGRDTQYF
.,TRBV5-1,.,TRBJ2-3,TGCGCCAGCAGCTTGGGGGGATGGAACACAGATACGCAGTATTTT,CASSLGGWNTDTQYF
.,TRBV6-5,TRBD2,TRBJ2-7,TGTGCCAGCAGTTCCCGACTAGCGGGGTCCTACGAGCAGTACTTC,CASSSRLAGSYEQYF
once,TRBV15,TRBD1,TRBJ1-2,TGTGCCACCAGCAGGCGGACAGGGGACTACACCTTC,CATSRRTGDYTF
once,TRBV6-6,.,TRBJ1-4,TGTGCCAGCAGTCTCCTCGGGACGGGGAATGAAAAACTGTTTTTT,CASSLLGTGNEKLFF
.,TRBV28,.,TRBJ1-1,TGTGCCAGCAGTTCCCATCACAGGGTTCGGAACACTGAAGCTTTCTTT,CASSSHHRVRNTEAFF
.,TRBV6-6,.,TRBJ1-1,TGTGCCAGCAGTTACAGTCAGGGACAAGCTTTCTTT,CASSYSQGQAFF
.,TRBV7-6,.,TRBJ2-1,TGTGCCAGCAGCTTAGGCCCGAGCTCCTACAATGAGCAGTTCTTC,CASSLGPSSYNEQFF
medium-sized,TRBV11-2,.,TRBJ1-2,TGTGCCAGCAGCCTTAGCCGGAGTAACTATGGCTACACCTTC,CASSLSRSNYGYTF
.,TRBV5-8,.,TRBJ1-1,TGTGCCAGCAGCTTTGATCGTGGAGCTTTCTTT,CASSFDRGAFF
.,TRBV5-1,TRBD1,TRBJ2-2,TGCGCCAGCAGCAAGACAGGGGACGCGAACACCGGGGAGCTGTTTTTT,CASSKTGDANTGELFF
once,TRBV10-3,.,TRBJ2-4,TGTGCCATCAGTGAAAAGATCTCCAAGGCCAAAAACATTCAGTACTTC,CAISEKISKAKNIQYF
.,TRBV4-2,.,TRBJ1-1,TGTGCCAGCAGCCAAGCTCCGGGAGTCGTTACTGAAGCTTTCTTT,CASSQAPGVVTEAFF
.,TRBV5-6,.,TRBJ1-2,TGTGCCAGCAGCTTGGCCGTAGGTAACTATGGCTACACCTTC,CASSLAVGNYGYTF
.,TRBV6-6,.,TRBJ2-1,TGTGCCAGCACGACTAGTCCCTACAATGAGCAGTTCTTC,CASTTSPYNEQFF
.,TRBV7-9,.,TRBJ1-2,TGTGCCAGCAGCAGGGAAGGCTATGGCTACACCTTC,CASSREGYGYTF
.,TRBV10-3,.,TRBJ1-2,TGTGCCATCAGTGAGGCACGGGGGAGCTATGGCTACACCTTC,CAISEARGSYGYTF
once,TRBV5-1,.,TRBJ2-1,TGCGCCAGCAGCTTGCCAGGGAACGAGCAGTTCTTC,CASSLPGNEQFF
.,TRBV28,.,TRBJ2-7,TGTGCCAGCAGGTCCCCGAGAGACCCAAAGGAGCCGTACTTC,CASRSPRDPKEPYF
.,TRBV5-5,TRBD1,TRBJ2-7,TGTGCCAGCAGTCCCGGACAGGGGGAGTGGTACGAGCAGTACTTC,CASSPGQGEWYEQYF
once,TRBV28,.,TRBJ2-3,TGTGCCAGCAGTTTTGAAGATACGGGGGCGCACACAGATACGCAGTATTTT,CASSFEDTGAHTDTQYF
.,TRBV2,.,TRBJ1-5,TGTGCCAGCAAGGCAGGCAGGGGAGGAAGCAATCAGCCCCAGCATTTT,CASKAGRGGSNQPQHF